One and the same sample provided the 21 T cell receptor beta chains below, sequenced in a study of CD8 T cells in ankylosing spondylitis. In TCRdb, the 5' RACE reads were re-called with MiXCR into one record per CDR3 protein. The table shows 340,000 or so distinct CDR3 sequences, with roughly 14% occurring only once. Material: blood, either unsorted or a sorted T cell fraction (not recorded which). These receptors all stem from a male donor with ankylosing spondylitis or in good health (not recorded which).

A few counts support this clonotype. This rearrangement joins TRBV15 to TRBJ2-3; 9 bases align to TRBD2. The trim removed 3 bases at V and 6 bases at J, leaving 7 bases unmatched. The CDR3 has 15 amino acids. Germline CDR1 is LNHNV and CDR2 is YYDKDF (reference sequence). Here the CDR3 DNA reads TGTGCCACCAGCAGCCCGACTAGCGGTAAGGATACGCAGTATTTT. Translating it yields CATSSPTSGKDTQYF. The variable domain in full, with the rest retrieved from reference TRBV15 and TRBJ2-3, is DAMVIQNPRYQVTQFGKPVTLSCSQTLNHNVMYWYQQKSSQAPKLLFHYYDKDFNNEADTPDNFQSRRPNTSFCFLDIRSPGLGDTAMYLCATSSPTSGKDTQYFGPGTRLTVL.

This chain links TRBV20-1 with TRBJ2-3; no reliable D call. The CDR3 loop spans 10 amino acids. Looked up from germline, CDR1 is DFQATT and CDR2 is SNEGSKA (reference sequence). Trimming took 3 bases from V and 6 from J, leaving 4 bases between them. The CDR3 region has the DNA TGCAGTGCTAGCATGGATACGCAGTATTTT. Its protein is CSASMDTQYF.

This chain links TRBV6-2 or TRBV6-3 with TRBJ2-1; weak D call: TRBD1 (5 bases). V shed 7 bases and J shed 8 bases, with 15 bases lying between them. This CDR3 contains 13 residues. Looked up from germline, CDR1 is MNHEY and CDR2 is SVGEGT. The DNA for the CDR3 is TGTGCCAGCAACCGCCTGCCCAGGGATGAGCAGTTCTTC. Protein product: CASNRLPRDEQFF.

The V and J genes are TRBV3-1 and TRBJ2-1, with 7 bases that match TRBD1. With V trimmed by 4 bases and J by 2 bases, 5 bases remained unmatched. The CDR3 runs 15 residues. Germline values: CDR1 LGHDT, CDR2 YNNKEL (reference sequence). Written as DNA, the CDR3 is TGTGCCAGCAGCCGGGGACAGTCTACCTACAATGAGCAGTTCTTC. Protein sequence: CASSRGQSTYNEQFF.

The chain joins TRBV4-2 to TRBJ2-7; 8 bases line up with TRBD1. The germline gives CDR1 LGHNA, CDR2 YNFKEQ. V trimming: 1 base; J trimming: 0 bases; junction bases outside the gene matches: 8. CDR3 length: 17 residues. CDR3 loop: CASSQVGPGQASYEQYF. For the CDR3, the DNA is TGTGCCAGCAGCCAAGTTGGTCCGGGACAGGCCTCCTACGAGCAGTACTTC.

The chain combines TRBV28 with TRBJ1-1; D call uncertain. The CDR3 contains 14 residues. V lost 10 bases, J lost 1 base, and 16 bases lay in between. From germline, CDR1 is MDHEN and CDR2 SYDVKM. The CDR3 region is CATRGLEGNTEAFF. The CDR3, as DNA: TGTGCCACACGAGGGTTAGAAGGGAACACTGAAGCTTTCTTT.

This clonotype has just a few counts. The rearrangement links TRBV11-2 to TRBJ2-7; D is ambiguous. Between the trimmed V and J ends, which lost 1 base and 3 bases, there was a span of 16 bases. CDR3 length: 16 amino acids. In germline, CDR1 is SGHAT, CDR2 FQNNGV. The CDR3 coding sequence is TGTGCCAGCAGCTTAGGAGGTCCGATGGGTAACTACGAGCAGTACTTC. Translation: CASSLGGPMGNYEQYF.

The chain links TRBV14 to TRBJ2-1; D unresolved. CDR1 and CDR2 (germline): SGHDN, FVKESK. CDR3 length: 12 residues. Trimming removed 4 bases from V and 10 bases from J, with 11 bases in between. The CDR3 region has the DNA TGTGCCAGCAGCCTAGGACGAATAGAGCAGTTCTTC. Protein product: CASSLGRIEQFF. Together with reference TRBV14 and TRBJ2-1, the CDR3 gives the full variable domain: EAGVTQFPSHSVIEKGQTVTLRCDPISGHDNLYWYRRVMGKEIKFLLHFVKESKQDESGMPNNRFLAERTGGTYSTLKVQPAELEDSGVYFCASSLGRIEQFFGPGTRLTVL.

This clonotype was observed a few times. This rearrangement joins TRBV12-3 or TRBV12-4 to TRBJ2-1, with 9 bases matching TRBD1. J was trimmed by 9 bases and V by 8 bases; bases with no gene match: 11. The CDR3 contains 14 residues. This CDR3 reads CASLPGDRDVEQFF. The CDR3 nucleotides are TGTGCCAGCCTCCCCGGGGACAGGGACGTTGAGCAGTTCTTC.

The CDR3, as DNA: TGCAGTGCTAAGCAGGGGGCGGTAGGGGCCAACGTCCTGACTTTC. Translation: CSAKQGAVGANVLTF. The chain employs TRBV20-1 and TRBJ2-6, with TRBD1 identical over 8 bases. The germline V gene has CDR1 DFQATT and CDR2 SNEGSKA (reference sequence). The CDR3 is 15 amino acids. Trimming removed 4 bases from V and 4 bases from J; junction bases left unmatched: 6.

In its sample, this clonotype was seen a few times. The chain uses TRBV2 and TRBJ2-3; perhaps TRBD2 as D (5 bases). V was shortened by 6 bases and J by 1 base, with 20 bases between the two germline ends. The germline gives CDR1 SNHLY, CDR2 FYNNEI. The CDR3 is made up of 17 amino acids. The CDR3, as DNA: TGTGCCAGCAGGGGCCTATCCGACAAGGAGGGCACAGATACGCAGTATTTT. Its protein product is CASRGLSDKEGTDTQYF. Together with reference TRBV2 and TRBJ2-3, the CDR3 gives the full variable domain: EPEVTQTPSHQVTQMGQEVILRCVPISNHLYFYWYRQILGQKVEFLVSFYNNEISEKSEIFDDQFSVERPDGSNFTLKIRSTKLEDSAMYFCASRGLSDKEGTDTQYFGPGTRLTVL.

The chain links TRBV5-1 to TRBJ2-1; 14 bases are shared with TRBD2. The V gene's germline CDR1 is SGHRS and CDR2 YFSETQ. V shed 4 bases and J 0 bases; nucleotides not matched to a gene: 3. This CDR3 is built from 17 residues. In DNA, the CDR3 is TGCGCCAGCAGCGCCGGGACTAGCGGGAGCTCCTACAATGAGCAGTTCTTC. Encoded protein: CASSAGTSGSSYNEQFF.

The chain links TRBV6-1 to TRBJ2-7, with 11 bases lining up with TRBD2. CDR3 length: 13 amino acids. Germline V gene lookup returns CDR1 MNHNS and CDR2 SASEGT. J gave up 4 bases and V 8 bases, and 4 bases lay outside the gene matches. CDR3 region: CASDGTSGYEQYF. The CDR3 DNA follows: TGTGCCAGCGATGGGACTAGCGGTTACGAGCAGTACTTC.

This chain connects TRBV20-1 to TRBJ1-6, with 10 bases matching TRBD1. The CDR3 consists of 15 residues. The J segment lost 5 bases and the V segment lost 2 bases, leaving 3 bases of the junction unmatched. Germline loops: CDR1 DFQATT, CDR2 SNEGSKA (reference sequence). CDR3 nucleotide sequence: TGCAGTGCTAGACCCGGGACAGGGGATAATTCACCCCTCCACTTT. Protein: CSARPGTGDNSPLHF.

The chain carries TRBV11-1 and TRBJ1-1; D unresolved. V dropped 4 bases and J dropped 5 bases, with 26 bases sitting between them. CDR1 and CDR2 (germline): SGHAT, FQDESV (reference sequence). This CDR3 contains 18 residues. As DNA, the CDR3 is TGTGCCAGCAGCTCAGGCTGGCCCCCCCAGAAGGTGGGGACTGAAGCTTTCTTT. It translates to CASSSGWPPQKVGTEAFF.

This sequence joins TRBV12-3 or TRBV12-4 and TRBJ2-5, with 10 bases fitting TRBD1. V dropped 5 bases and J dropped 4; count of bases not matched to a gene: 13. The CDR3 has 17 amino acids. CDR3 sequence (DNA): TGTGCCAGCAGTCTATTCCGACAGGGGGCGAGTAGAGAGACCCAGTACTTC. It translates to CASSLFRQGASRETQYF.

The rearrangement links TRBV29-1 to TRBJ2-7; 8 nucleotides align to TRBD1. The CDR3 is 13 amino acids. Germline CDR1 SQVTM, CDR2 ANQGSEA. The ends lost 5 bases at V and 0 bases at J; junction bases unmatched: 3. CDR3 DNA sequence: TGCAGCGTTAGGGACAGGAGCTCCTACGAGCAGTACTTC. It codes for CSVRDRSSYEQYF.

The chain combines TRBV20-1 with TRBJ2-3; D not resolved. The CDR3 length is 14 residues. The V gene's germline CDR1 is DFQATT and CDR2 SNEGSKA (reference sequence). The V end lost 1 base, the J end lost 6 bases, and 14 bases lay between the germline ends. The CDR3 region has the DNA TGCAGTGCTAGAGGGGTCTCACGCAGCGATACGCAGTATTTT. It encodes CSARGVSRSDTQYF.

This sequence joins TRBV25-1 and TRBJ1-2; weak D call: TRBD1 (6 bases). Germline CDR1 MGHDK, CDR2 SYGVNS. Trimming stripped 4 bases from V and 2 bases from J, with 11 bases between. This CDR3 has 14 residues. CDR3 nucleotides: TGTGCCAGCAGTGCTGGACAGCCCAACTATGGCTACACCTTC. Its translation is CASSAGQPNYGYTF.

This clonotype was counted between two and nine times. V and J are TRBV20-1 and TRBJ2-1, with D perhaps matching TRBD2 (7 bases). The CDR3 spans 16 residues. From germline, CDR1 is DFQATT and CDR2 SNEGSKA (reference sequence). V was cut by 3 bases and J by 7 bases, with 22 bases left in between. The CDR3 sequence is CSARSAGAGELNEQFF. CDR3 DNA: TGCAGTGCTAGGTCCGCGGGGGCGGGAGAACTAAATGAGCAGTTCTTC.

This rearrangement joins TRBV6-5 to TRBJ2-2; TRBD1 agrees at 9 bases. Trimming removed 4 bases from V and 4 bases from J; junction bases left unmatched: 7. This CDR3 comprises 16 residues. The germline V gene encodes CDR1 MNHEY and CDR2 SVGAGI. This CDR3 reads CASSSSRQGGTGELFF. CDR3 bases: TGTGCCAGCAGTTCCTCAAGACAGGGGGGCACCGGGGAGCTGTTTTTT.